Each of the 17 T cell receptor beta chains below was sequenced from the same sample in a study of CD8+CD57+ T cells in acquired aplastic anemia. CDR3 and TCR beta VDJ profiling relied on a genomic DNA template. Each CDR3 protein gets one entry after TCRdb re-called the reads with MiXCR. The sample includes 200,000 to 250,000 distinct CDR3 sequences, 34% of them seen just once. Source material: sorted CD4+, CD8+, or CD8+CD57+ T cells (not recorded which) from PBMCs. The receptors were gathered from a human donor in good health, serving as a control.

This chain connects TRBV5-1 to TRBJ1-3; 7 bases line up with TRBD1. V was pared by 2 bases and J by 4 bases, with 6 bases of the junction left unmatched. Germline V CDR1 and CDR2: SGHRS, YFSETQ. This CDR3 has 15 amino acids. The CDR3, as DNA: TGCGCCAGCAGCTTAACACCGGGACAGGGAAACACCATATATTTT. Its translation: CASSLTPGQGNTIYF.

The chain uses TRBV19 and TRBJ1-4; possibly TRBD1 for D (5 bases). Germline V gives CDR1 LNHDA, CDR2 SQIVND (reference sequence). V was clipped by 6 bases and J by 8 bases, with 13 bases between them. The CDR3 extends over 13 amino acids. The CDR3 nucleotides are TGTGCCAGTAGGAGGGCCAGGGAGGAAAAACTGTTTTTT. Its translation: CASRRAREEKLFF. Combining the CDR3 with reference TRBV19 and TRBJ1-4 gives the whole variable domain DGGITQSPKYLFRKEGQNVTLSCEQNLNHDAMYWYRQDPGQGLRLIYYSQIVNDFQKGDIAEGYSVSREKKESFPLTVTSAQKNPTAFYLCASRRAREEKLFFGSGTQLSVL.

This clonotype was detected ten times or more. This chain joins TRBV5-3 and TRBJ2-7; D is perhaps TRBD2 (6 bases). TRBV5-3 is recorded as an ORF, its role being uncertain. V shed 10 bases and J shed 4 bases, with 27 bases lying between them. The CDR3 consists of 16 residues. CDR3 DNA: TGTGCCGCATCGGCGGGACTTATCGCCTTTGGGTACGAGCAGTACTTC. Residues: CAASAGLIAFGYEQYF.

This chain links TRBV30 with TRBJ1-2; D is uncertain. CDR1 is GTSNPN and CDR2 is SVGIG in the germline V gene (reference sequence). V lost 2 bases to trimming and J lost 8 bases, with 15 bases between them. The CDR3 extends over 13 amino acids. CDR3 DNA: TGTGCCTGGAGTAAGACGGATCCGGGAGGCTACACCTTC. It codes for CAWSKTDPGGYTF. The full variable domain, completed using reference TRBV30 and TRBJ1-2, is SQTIHQWPATLVQPVGSPLSLECTVEGTSNPNLYWYRQAAGRGLQLLFYSVGIGQISSEVPQNLSASRPQDRQFILSSKKLLLSDSGFYLCAWSKTDPGGYTFGSGTRLTVV.

Only a few counts were recorded for this clonotype. The chain recombines TRBV15 with TRBJ2-7; 11 bases map to TRBD1. V lost 3 bases, J lost 4 bases, and 5 bases stayed unmatched. The germline V gene has CDR1 LNHNV and CDR2 YYDKDF (reference sequence). This CDR3 has 15 amino acids. The CDR3 sequence: CATSSHGQGAYEQYF. Written as DNA, the CDR3 is TGTGCCACCAGCAGCCACGGACAGGGGGCATACGAGCAGTACTTC.

The chain is built from TRBV6-4 and TRBJ1-4, with D possibly being TRBD1 (5 bases). Trimming removed 11 bases from V and 1 base from J, with 14 bases in between. CDR1 and CDR2 (germline): MRHNA, SNTAGT. This CDR3 is 14 amino acids long. DNA for the CDR3: TGTGCCGTGGCGGGGGTTGGAACTAATGAAAAACTGTTTTTT. It is translated as CAVAGVGTNEKLFF.

This clonotype was found many times. This sequence joins TRBV14 and TRBJ2-7; tentative D call: TRBD1 (5 bases). The CDR3 contains 18 residues. With 3 bases removed from V and 5 bases from J, the gap between germline ends came to 26 bases. Germline CDR1 is SGHDN and CDR2 is FVKESK. The CDR3 coding sequence is TGTGCCAGCAGCCAGGGCGACAGAGAGAGGTGGAAGAGTCACGAGCAGTACTTC. Its protein product is CASSQGDRERWKSHEQYF.

This chain joins TRBV7-6 and TRBJ1-2; TRBD1 aligns across 9 bases. CDR1 is SGHVS, CDR2 FNYEAQ, per germline. V lost 5 bases and J lost 6; bases outside the gene matches: 4. The CDR3 has 13 residues. The DNA of the CDR3 is TGTGCCAGCAGCCTCCGGGACAGGGATGGCTACACCTTC. It translates to CASSLRDRDGYTF.

This clonotype has only a few counts. The chain has TRBV19 and TRBJ2-3; 16 nucleotides match TRBD2. V was pared by 4 bases and J by 3 bases, with 7 bases of the junction left unmatched. This CDR3 comprises 18 residues. Germline V gene sequence: CDR1 LNHDA, CDR2 SQIVND (reference sequence). The DNA for the CDR3 is TGTGCCAGTAGTACGGGACTAGCGGGAGGGTCCCGGACAGATACGCAGTATTTT. Its protein product is CASSTGLAGGSRTDTQYF.

Details on this clonotype: This sequence may be a read error, since a much larger clone differs from it by one base. This chain connects TRBV5-1 to TRBJ1-2; TRBD1 matches 8 bases. The V gene's germline CDR1 is SGHRS and CDR2 YFSETQ. This CDR3 spans 16 amino acids. In nucleotides, the CDR3 is TGCGCCAGCAGCTTGACCACAGACAGGGGTAACTATGGCCACACCTTC. Protein product: CASSLTTDRGNYGHTF.

In regard to this clonotype: A read error may be the cause here, since a much bigger clone is one base away. The rearrangement links TRBV20-1 to TRBJ2-7, with TRBD2 matching 8 bases. Germline assignment: CDR1 DFQATT and CDR2 SNEGSKA (reference sequence). CDR3 size: 16 residues. The CDR3 sequence is CSARTLLGGANYKQYF. CDR3 sequence (DNA): TGCAGTGCTCGTACCCTCCTCGGGGGGGCCAACTACAAGCAGTACTTC.

This clonotype showed up many times. The chain carries TRBV20-1 and TRBJ2-1; TRBD1 agrees at 8 bases. Per germline, CDR1 DFQATT and CDR2 SNEGSKA (reference sequence). V was pared by 3 bases and J by 13 bases, with 11 bases of the junction left unmatched. The CDR3 totals 13 residues. The CDR3 spells CSASQRQGAAQFF. In DNA form, the CDR3 reads TGCAGTGCTAGTCAAAGGCAGGGGGCCGCTCAGTTCTTC.

This clonotype occurred many times. This chain uses TRBV19 with TRBJ1-1; D gene uncertain. CDR1 LNHDA and CDR2 SQIVND come from the germline V gene (reference sequence). The CDR3 consists of 15 residues. Trimming removed 4 bases from V and 0 bases from J, with 12 bases in between. The CDR3 nucleotides are TGTGCCAGTAGTACCCGGCCGGGCATGAACACTGAAGCTTTCTTT. This codes for CASSTRPGMNTEAFF.

This clonotype has more than one count but fewer than ten. The rearrangement joins TRBV3-1 to TRBJ2-7, with 10 nucleotides matching TRBD1. The CDR3 spans 16 residues. Germline values: CDR1 LGHDT, CDR2 YNNKEL (reference sequence). With V trimmed by 4 bases and J by 3 bases, 9 bases remained unmatched. The CDR3 nucleotides are TGTGCCAGCAGCCCATGGACAGGGGGTGTTTTCTACGAGCAGTACTTC. Its protein product is CASSPWTGGVFYEQYF.

On this clonotype: A read error is possible here, since a much larger clone lies one base away. CDR3 amino acids: CASSRTIRSHSYEQYF. DNA for the CDR3: TGTGCCAGCAGTCGGACGATCCGCTCCCACTCCTACGAGCAGTACTTC. The chain uses TRBV12-3 or TRBV12-4 and TRBJ2-7; no clear D. The CDR3 is made up of 16 amino acids. Trimming removed 5 bases at V and 0 bases at J, with 17 bases between.

To note about this clonotype: With a much larger clone just one base away, this may be a read error. It is likely a read error, because the conserved phenylalanine at the end of the CDR3 is missing. The chain is built from TRBV4-1 and TRBJ2-7, with TRBD2 matching over 8 bases. The V and J ends lost 4 bases and 4 bases, in that order; junction bases with no gene match: 12. This CDR3 contains 16 residues. Germline CDR1 MGHRA, CDR2 YSYEKL. In DNA, the CDR3 is TGCGCCAGCAGCCTAATCGGGCCGGGACTAGAGTACGAGCAGTACCTC. Translating it yields CASSLIGPGLEYEQYL.

The V and J genes are TRBV19 and TRBJ1-2; tentatively, D is TRBD1 (5 bases). Germline V gene sequence: CDR1 LNHDA, CDR2 SQIVND (reference sequence). The CDR3 length is 14 residues. V shed 3 bases and J shed 3 bases, with 11 bases lying between them. This CDR3 is CASSMGTAYYGYTF. The DNA for the CDR3 is TGTGCCAGTAGTATGGGGACGGCCTACTATGGCTACACCTTC.